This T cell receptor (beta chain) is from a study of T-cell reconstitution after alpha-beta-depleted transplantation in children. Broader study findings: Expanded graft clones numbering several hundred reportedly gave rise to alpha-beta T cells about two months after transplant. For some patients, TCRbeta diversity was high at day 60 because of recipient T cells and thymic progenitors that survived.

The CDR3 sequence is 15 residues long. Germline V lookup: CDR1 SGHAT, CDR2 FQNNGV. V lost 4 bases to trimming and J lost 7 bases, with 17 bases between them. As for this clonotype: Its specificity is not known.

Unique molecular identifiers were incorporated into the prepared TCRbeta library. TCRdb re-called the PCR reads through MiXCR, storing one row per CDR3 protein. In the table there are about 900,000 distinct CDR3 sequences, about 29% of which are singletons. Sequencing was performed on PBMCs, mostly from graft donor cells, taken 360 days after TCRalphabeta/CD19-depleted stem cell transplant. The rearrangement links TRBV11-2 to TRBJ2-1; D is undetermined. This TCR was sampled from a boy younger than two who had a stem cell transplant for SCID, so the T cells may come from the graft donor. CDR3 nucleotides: TGTGCCAGCAGCTCCCTACTACCGGCCGGGAATGAGCAGTTCTTC. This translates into CASSSLLPAGNEQFF.